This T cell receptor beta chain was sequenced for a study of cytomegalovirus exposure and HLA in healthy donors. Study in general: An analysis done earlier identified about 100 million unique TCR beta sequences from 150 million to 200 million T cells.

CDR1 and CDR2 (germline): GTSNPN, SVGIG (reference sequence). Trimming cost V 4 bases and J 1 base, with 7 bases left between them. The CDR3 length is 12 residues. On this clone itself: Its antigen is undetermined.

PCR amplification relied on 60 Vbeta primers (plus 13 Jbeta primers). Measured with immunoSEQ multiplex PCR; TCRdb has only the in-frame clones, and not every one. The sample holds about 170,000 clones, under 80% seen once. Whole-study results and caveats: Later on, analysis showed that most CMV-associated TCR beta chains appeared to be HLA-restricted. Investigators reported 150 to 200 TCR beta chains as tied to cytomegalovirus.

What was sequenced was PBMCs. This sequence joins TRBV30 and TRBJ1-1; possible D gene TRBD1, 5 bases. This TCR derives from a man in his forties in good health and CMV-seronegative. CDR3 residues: CAWNDRNTEAFF. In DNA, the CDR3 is TGTGCCTGGAACGACAGGAACACTGAAGCTTTCTTT.